This note documents a single TCR beta chain sequence. The CDR3 extends over 13 amino acids. V lost 3 bases and J 2 bases, leaving 8 bases between the germline ends. This record comes from a study of blood T cell repertoires in COVID-19. Across the study: Collection of acute and convalescent COVID-19 samples took place in the United States, Italy and Spain. T cells, B-cell-depleted T cells, or PBMCs supplied cDNA or gDNA.

In the study's own analysis: Counts of nucleated cells, estimated from reference gene primer amplification, were obtained. Method: immunoSEQ multiplex PCR; TCRdb's copy keeps in-frame clones and lacks some. V and J calls and clone size follow that table, whereas D and trimming were derived from the DNA. The sample lists 25,000 to 35,000 clones; roughly 90% were seen once. The chain carries TRBV12-3 or TRBV12-4 and TRBJ2-7; D remains unclear. The material sequenced was peripheral blood. This clonotype was sampled from a human donor in a cohort sampled during active COVID-19. Written as DNA, the CDR3 is TGTGCCAGCAGTTTGTTCCAGGCCTACGAGCAGTACTTC. Its translation is CASSLFQAYEQYF.